The rows below give T cell receptor beta chains drawn from one sample of a study of OX40 agonist ivuxolimab in advanced cancers. Using immunoSEQ multiplex PCR, the repertoire was profiled, and TCRdb retains in-frame clones only, with some absent. The table shows about 81,000 clones, with just over 90% occurring only once. The material sequenced was CD4+ or CD8+ T cells sorted from blood, taken in a trial of the OX40 agonist ivuxolimab. Receptor source: an adult with an advanced solid tumor such as melanoma, head and neck, liver or kidney cancer. Both conserved end residues are part of each CDR3. D genes are given only for firm matches. Not all rows give a size; the values are once, few, many and, for expanded clones, a class.

>TRBJ2-5|NA|NA|TRBV19
TGTGCCAGTAGTATAGGGCGGGGTGGGGAGACCCAGTACTTC
CASSIGRGGETQYF
>TRBJ1-2|NA|NA|TRBV29-1
TGCAGCGTTGATTCCGACACCTCTGCGGGCTACACCTTC
CSVDSDTSAGYTF
>TRBJ1-6|NA|NA|TRBV19
TGTGCCAGTAGTATAGATCTTACGGGGAACTCACCCCTCCACTTT
CASSIDLTGNSPLHF
>TRBJ1-1|NA|NA|TRBV5-4
TGTGCCAGCAGCTTGTATTCGGCTGAAGCTTTCTTT
CASSLYSAEAFF
>TRBJ2-2|TRBD2|NA|TRBV28
TGTGCCAGCAGTTTATGGGCCGGGACTAGCGACACCGGGGAGCTGTTTTTT
CASSLWAGTSDTGELFF
>TRBJ2-7|NA|NA|TRBV7-9
TGTGCCAGCAGCTTAATCGCCTCGGGGCGTTTGGACGAGCAGTACTTC
CASSLIASGRLDEQYF
>TRBJ2-3|TRBD1|NA|TRBV6-5
TGTGCCAGCAGTTACCGGACAGGGACCACAGATACGCAGTATTTT
CASSYRTGTTDTQYF
>TRBJ2-7|NA|NA|TRBV7-9
TGTGCCAGCAGCTTTTCAGGGGCTCCCCACGAGCAGTACTTC
CASSFSGAPHEQYF
>TRBJ2-1|NA|once|TRBV9
TGTGCCAGCAGCGTATTTACGGAGTACAATGAGCAGTTCTTC
CASSVFTEYNEQFF
>TRBJ1-1|NA|NA|TRBV5-5
TGTGCCAGCAGCTTGGTAGGCGGACAACGCAACACTGAAGCTTTCTTT
CASSLVGGQRNTEAFF
>TRBJ2-1|NA|NA|TRBV15
TGTGCCACCAGCAGAGATGAGTGGGGAAGGGCCTACAATGAGCAGTTCTTC
CATSRDEWGRAYNEQFF
>TRBJ2-1|NA|NA|TRBV18
TGTGCCAGCTCCCTAGGCGGGACAGATTACAATGAGCAGTTCTTC
CASSLGGTDYNEQFF
>TRBJ2-7|NA|NA|TRBV27
TGTGCCAGCAGTCCCCACCCGACAGTTGCAGATTACGAGCAGTACTTC
CASSPHPTVADYEQYF
>TRBJ1-2|NA|NA|TRBV13
TGTGCCAGCACCACAGGTTACTATGGCTACACCTTC
CASTTGYYGYTF
>TRBJ1-4|NA|NA|TRBV27
TGTGCCAGCAGTCCCGGACAGTGGAATGAAAAACTGTTTTTT
CASSPGQWNEKLFF
>TRBJ1-1|NA|few|TRBV29-1
TGCAGCGCGGTGCGGGGATCGGGAACTGAAGCTTTCTTT
CSAVRGSGTEAFF
>TRBJ2-1|TRBD2|NA|TRBV28
TGTGCCAGCAGTTTAAGCACCCTAGCGGATTTATACAATGAGCAGTTCTTC
CASSLSTLADLYNEQFF
>TRBJ2-1|NA|NA|TRBV28
TGTGCCAGCAGTTTTGGCGATGAGCAGTTCTTC
CASSFGDEQFF
>TRBJ2-2|NA|NA|TRBV25-1
TGTGCCAGCAGTAGGGCCGGGGAGCTGTTTTTT
CASSRAGELFF
>TRBJ1-1|NA|NA|TRBV6-6
TGTGCCAGCAGTTACTCCCCCCCTGGACGTAACACTGAAGCTTTCTTT
CASSYSPPGRNTEAFF
>TRBJ1-5|NA|NA|TRBV4-1
TGCGCCAGCAGCCAACGCCAGGGCAATCAGCCCCAGCATTTT
CASSQRQGNQPQHF
>TRBJ2-1|TRBD2|NA|TRBV7-2
TGTGCCAGCACCCCAGATTATGGACTAGCGGGAACCTACAATGAGCAGTTCTTC
CASTPDYGLAGTYNEQFF
>TRBJ2-7|TRBD1|NA|TRBV29-1
TGCAGCGTTGAAGTCGGGACAGGGGGGGTGGCCTACGAGCAGTACTTC
CSVEVGTGGVAYEQYF
>TRBJ1-2|TRBD1|NA|TRBV7-9
TGTGCCAGCAGCCATCCTCAGGGACAGGGGGGGTATGGCTACACCTTC
CASSHPQGQGGYGYTF
>TRBJ1-5|NA|NA|TRBV15
TGTGCCACCAGCAGAGACAGGGGTTGGGGTCAGCCCCAGCATTTT
CATSRDRGWGQPQHF
>TRBJ1-5|NA|NA|TRBV7-2
TGTGCCAGCAGCGTACCGGGACACCAAAAGCATTTT
CASSVPGHQKHF
>TRBJ2-7|NA|NA|TRBV19
TGTGCCAGTAGTAACAGACAGTCCTACGAGCAGTACTTC
CASSNRQSYEQYF
>TRBJ1-5|NA|NA|TRBV12-5
TGTGCTAGTGGTGCCTCCAGGGCTGCTTATAGCAATCAGCCCCAGCATTTT
CASGASRAAYSNQPQHF
>TRBJ2-7|NA|NA|TRBV4-3
TGCGCCAGCAGCCAAGGGGCCCCCCCGGGACTCAAATCCTACGAGCAGTACTTC
CASSQGAPPGLKSYEQYF
>TRBJ1-2|NA|NA|TRBV7-9
TGTGCCAGCAGCACCGGGGATTTCCCCTATGGCTACACCTTC
CASSTGDFPYGYTF
>TRBJ1-5|NA|NA|TRBV5-5
TGTGCCAGCAGCTTGTATGGGGCAGGCTATAGCAATCAGCCCCAGCATTTT
CASSLYGAGYSNQPQHF
>TRBJ1-2|TRBD1|NA|TRBV6-1
TGTGCCAGCAGTGAGACTTTGACAGGGTACTATGGCTACACCTTC
CASSETLTGYYGYTF
>TRBJ2-7|TRBD1|NA|TRBV11-2
TGTGCCAGCAGCTTGGGGACAGGGGGCTACGAGCAGTACTTC
CASSLGTGGYEQYF
>TRBJ1-2|NA|NA|TRBV4-3
TGCGCCAGCAGCCAAAGTCGACAAGCCCTCGGTCTAGGTGGCTACACCTTC
CASSQSRQALGLGGYTF
>TRBJ2-7|NA|NA|TRBV5-8
TGTGCCAGCAGCTTGCCCGGCTACGAGCAGTACTTC
CASSLPGYEQYF
>TRBJ2-5|NA|NA|TRBV30
TGTGCCTGGGAGGCGGGGGCTAAGATGGGAGAGACCCAGTACTTC
CAWEAGAKMGETQYF
>TRBJ2-1|TRBD1|NA|TRBV9
TGTGCCAGCAGCCCCGGGACAGGGATCTACAATGAGCAGTTCTTC
CASSPGTGIYNEQFF
>TRBJ2-3|NA|NA|TRBV28
TGTGCCAGCAGTTACGAACTACAGGGTGAGACTAGCACAGATACGCAGTATTTT
CASSYELQGETSTDTQYF
>TRBJ1-1|NA|NA|TRBV7-9
TGTGCCAGCAGCTTGAACAAAGCCACTGAAGCTTTCTTT
CASSLNKATEAFF
>TRBJ2-7|TRBD2|NA|TRBV27
TGTGCCAGCAGCCCCGGGGGGTCCTACGAGCAGTACTTC
CASSPGGSYEQYF
>TRBJ2-7|NA|few|TRBV7-9
TGTGCCAGCAGCTTAGTGATCGAGCAGTACTTC
CASSLVIEQYF
>TRBJ2-3|TRBD2|once|TRBV7-2
TGTGCCAGCAGCTTCGGGACTAGCGGGCGCACAGATACGCAGTATTTT
CASSFGTSGRTDTQYF